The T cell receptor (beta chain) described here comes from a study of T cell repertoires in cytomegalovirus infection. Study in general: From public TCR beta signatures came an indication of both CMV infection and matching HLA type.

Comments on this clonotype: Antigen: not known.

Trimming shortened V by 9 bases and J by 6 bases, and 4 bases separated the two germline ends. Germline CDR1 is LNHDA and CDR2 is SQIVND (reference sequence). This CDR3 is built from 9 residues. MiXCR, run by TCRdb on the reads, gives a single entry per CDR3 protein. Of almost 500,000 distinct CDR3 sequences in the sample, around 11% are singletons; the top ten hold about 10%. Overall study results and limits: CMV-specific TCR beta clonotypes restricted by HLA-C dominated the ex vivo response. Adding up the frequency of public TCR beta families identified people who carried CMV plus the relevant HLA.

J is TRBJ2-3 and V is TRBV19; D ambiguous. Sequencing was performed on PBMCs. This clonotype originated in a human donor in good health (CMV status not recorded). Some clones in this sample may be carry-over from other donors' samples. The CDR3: CARGDTQYF. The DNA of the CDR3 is TGTGCCAGGGGCGATACGCAGTATTTT.